This T cell receptor (beta chain) was documented in a study of blood T cell repertoires in COVID-19. How the authors handled the data: For nucleated cells, counts were estimated from reference gene primer amplification. The data were produced by immunoSEQ multiplex PCR, yet TCRdb's version contains in-frame clones alone and is incomplete. V, J and clone size are those of that table, while D and trimming were read from the DNA. The table records under 200,000 clones, approximately 92% of them present only once. V shed 2 bases and J shed 0 bases, with 7 bases lying between them. Germline V CDR1 and CDR2: SGHTA, FQGNSA. The CDR3 is made up of 15 amino acids.

This chain uses TRBV7-2 with TRBJ1-4; no reliable D call. The clonotype originates from a man in his forties or fifties with acute or convalescent COVID-19. The sequenced material came from peripheral blood. The DNA for the CDR3 is TGTGCCAGCAGCTTAACCAGTGCAACTAATGAAAAACTGTTTTTT. Its translation: CASSLTSATNEKLFF.